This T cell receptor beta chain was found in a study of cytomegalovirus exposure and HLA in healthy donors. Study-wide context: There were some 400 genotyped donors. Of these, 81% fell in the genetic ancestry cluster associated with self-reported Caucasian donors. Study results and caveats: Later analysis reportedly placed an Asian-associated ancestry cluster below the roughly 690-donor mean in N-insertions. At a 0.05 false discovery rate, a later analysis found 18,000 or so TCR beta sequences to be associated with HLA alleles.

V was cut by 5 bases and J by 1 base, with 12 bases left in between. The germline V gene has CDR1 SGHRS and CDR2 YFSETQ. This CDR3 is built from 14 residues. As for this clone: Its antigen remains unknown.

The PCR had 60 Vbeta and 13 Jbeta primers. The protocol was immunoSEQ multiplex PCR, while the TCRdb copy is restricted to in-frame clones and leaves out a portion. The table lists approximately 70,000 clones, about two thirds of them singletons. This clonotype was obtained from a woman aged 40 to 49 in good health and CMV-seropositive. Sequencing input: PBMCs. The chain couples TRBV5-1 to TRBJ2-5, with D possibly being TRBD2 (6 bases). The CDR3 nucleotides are TGCGCCAGCAGGCCCGGGGGATTCCAAGAGACCCAGTACTTC. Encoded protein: CASRPGGFQETQYF.